This T cell receptor (beta chain) was obtained from a study of shared clonotypes between healthy human individuals. Study as a whole: For every donor, three CD4 naive, three CD4 memory, two CD8 naive and one CD8 memory plates were used.

CDR1 is LGHNA, CDR2 YNFKEQ, per germline. V was pared by 1 base and J by 10 bases, with 11 bases between. The CDR3 spans 13 residues. Study-wide results and limits: Naive subsets generally exceeded memory subsets in estimated richness. Shared clonotypes: about 5% naive CD4, approximately 3.4% naive CD8, 2% to 2.5% memory CD4, about 0.4% memory CD8.

As concerns this clone: The antigen is not known.

The assay used deep level. Assay: immunoSEQ multiplex PCR; the TCRdb copy retains only in-frame clones and omits some. This table holds about 2,500,000 clones, more than 90% found once. The receptor was isolated from a man younger than 35 in good health. The J gene is TRBJ2-1, the V gene TRBV4-2; TRBD2 is a possible D gene (7 bases). Sample: naive CD4+ T cells sorted from blood. Sample subset: CD45RA+ positively selected. The CDR3 spells CASSQAGGGEQFF. The CDR3 nucleotides are TGTGCCAGCAGCCAAGCGGGGGGCGGAGAGCAGTTCTTC.